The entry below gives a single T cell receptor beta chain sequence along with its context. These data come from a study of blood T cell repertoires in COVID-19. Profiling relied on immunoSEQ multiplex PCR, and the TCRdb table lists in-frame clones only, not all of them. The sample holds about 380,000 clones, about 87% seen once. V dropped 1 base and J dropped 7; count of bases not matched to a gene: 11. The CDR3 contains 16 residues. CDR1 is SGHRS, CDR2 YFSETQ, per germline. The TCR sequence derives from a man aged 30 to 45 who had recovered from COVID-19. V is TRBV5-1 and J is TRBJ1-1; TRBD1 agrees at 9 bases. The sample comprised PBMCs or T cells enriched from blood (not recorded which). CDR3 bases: TGCGCCAGCAGCTTGTGGGCCCCGACAGGGGGGAATGAAGCTTTCTTT. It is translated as CASSLWAPTGGNEAFF.